The clone carrying this TCR beta chain occurred a few times. Its target is unknown. MiXCR, applied by TCRdb to the 5' RACE reads, yields one record per CDR3 protein. The profile shows a few hundred thousand distinct CDR3 sequences, about 18% of them singletons. This record belongs to a study of CD8 T cells in ankylosing spondylitis. Study-level findings and limits: Disease-linked clones bore a CD8+ phenotype, appearing relatively rarely in peripheral blood. Several highly homologous variants formed a TCR beta motif that appeared characteristic of ankylosing spondylitis blood.

Sequenced input: blood, either unsorted or a sorted T cell fraction (not recorded which). The clonotype originates from a male donor with ankylosing spondylitis or in good health (not recorded which).

CDR3: CASSGQGRTDTQYF. The DNA of the CDR3 is TGTGCCAGCAGCGGACAGGGGAGAACAGATACGCAGTATTTT. This chain uses TRBV11-2 with TRBJ2-3, with 9 bases aligning to TRBD1. This CDR3 has 14 amino acids. Trimming took 5 bases from V and 3 from J; bases not matched to a gene: 3. Germline V CDR1 and CDR2: SGHAT, FQNNGV.